This entry is about one TCR beta chain. The antigen remains unidentified. The CDR3 has 13 residues. Germline values: CDR1 SGHNT, CDR2 YENEEA. V was pared by 4 bases and J by 8 bases, with 12 bases between. The data were obtained in a study of T cell responses to AZD1222 COVID-19 vaccine. General observations from the study: Just a handful of AZD1222 recipients were seropositive at baseline.

Sequenced by immunoSEQ multiplex PCR; TCRdb stores in-frame clones only, minus some. The data hold tens of thousands of clones, with approximately 84% observed a single time. The chain uses TRBV11-3 and TRBJ1-3, with a possible D match to TRBD1 (6 bases). The receptor comes from an adult in good health. The specimen comprised peripheral blood, sampled on day 0 of AZD1222 vaccination. CDR3 DNA: TGTGCCAGCAGCTCAGGGGTTGGTTACACCATATATTTT. This gives the protein CASSSGVGYTIYF.